The following is a TCR beta chain sequence with its context. This clonotype was recorded many times. The target of this receptor is not known. No clone much larger than this one lies a single base away; base qualities are absent. This entry is derived from a study of regulatory T cells in long-lasting Graves disease (dated by TCRdb to the early 2020s). For context, the study as a whole: Antithyroid drugs had been taken for less than 3 months by newly diagnosed Graves' disease patients. A total of about 33 samples underwent TCR sequencing, from roughly 13 patients with persistent Graves' disease and some 20 patients with newly diagnosed Graves' disease. The study took place in China and was registered as a clinical trial. Peripheral blood TCR sequencing and RNA sequencing compared persistent Graves' disease patients with newly diagnosed Graves' disease patients. Overall results and qualifications from the work: Preferential use of TRBV28, TRBJ1-2 and TRBJ2-5 was observed in persistent disease, whereas TRBV20-1 and TRBJ2-1 were favored in newly diagnosed disease. Peripheral blood alone was examined, since thyroid tissue, which constituted the primary lesion, could not be accessed. Patients with persistent disease shared more public clonotypes (over 2,500) than newly diagnosed patients did (966). Persistent Graves' disease patients showed lower TCR Shannon entropy and fewer highly expanded clones than newly diagnosed patients, suggesting clonal expansion. Only the TCR beta chain was sequenced and analyzed. The authors noted that the small sample size was a limitation that may lower accuracy.

Libraries were made using multiplex PCR. These reads were obtained on an Illumina HiSeq 4000. TCR beta libraries were built with iRepertoire HTBI primers and Arm-PCR amplification of CDR3 regions. Before sequencing, the PCR products underwent gel purification. The paper's processing steps were these. Gene usage analysis of CDR3 amino acid clonotypes used the 60 to 75 TRBV and fewer than 15 TRBJ segments found across samples. Filtered high-quality paired reads were merged into contigs using COPE and FqMerger. BLAST was used to align contigs to IMGT TRBV, TRBD and TRBJ reference genes, and CDR3 was defined according to IMGT. Highly expanded clones were defined as clonotypes with a frequency above 0.1%. Shannon entropy served as the measure of repertoire diversity, while the Gini coefficient captured V-J evenness. Public clonotypes were defined as clonotypes shared by more than one individual. In TCRdb, the public reads were trimmed at Q25 with fastp and aligned with MiXCR, with productive beta chains retained. Each record represents a unique CDR3 protein, reported with the most common genes and DNA among its rows. The V and J calls shown here were made by TCRdb, not taken from the authors' results. The sample contains around 470,000 distinct CDR3 sequences, around 15% of them found a single time. Of the sample, about 15% falls within the top ten clones.

The time point label, read with the paper, signifies: newly diagnosed GD, antithyroid drugs for less than 3 months. For both TCR sequencing and RNA sequencing, RNA was extracted from PBMCs using TRIzol. The diagnosis of Graves' disease followed American Thyroid Association guidelines. Patients for the study were recruited at an endocrinology department in Xi'an, China. Each patient gave 8.5 to 9.5 milliliters of peripheral blood, collected in an EDTA anticoagulant tube. Ficoll Paque Plus density gradient separation was used to isolate PBMCs, and no further T cell sorting was done. RNA quality was checked with an Agilent 2100 Bioanalyzer and agarose gel, and concentration with a NanoDrop 2000. CDR1 and CDR2 were assigned from the germline V gene as SNHLY and FYNNEI. The CDR3 measures 13 amino acids from cysteine to phenylalanine. Of all the DNA, just the CDR3 is kept, 39 bases in frame from base 1. V is clipped by 7 bases and J by 2 bases, and the sequence between their germline boundaries is 11 bases long.

This sample was shared with a second study, whose subject was T cells in Graves' hyperthyroidism and ophthalmopathy. As noted in the second study: Stable Graves' hyperthyroidism was defined as no progression to ophthalmopathy during 18 months of follow-up. The hyperthyroidism patients were between 18 and 65 years old and newly diagnosed, with a disease duration of less than 2 months. The study excluded patients with uncontrolled infections, other autoimmune diseases, pregnancy or lactation. Diagnoses were established on the basis of clinical symptoms, serum thyroxine and TRAb, thyroid ultrasound, and orbital computed tomography. The first round of RT-PCR for the TCR CDR3 was performed with the HTBI primer set and the Qiagen OneStep RT-PCR kit. Most expanded thyroid clonotypes (frequency above 0.001) were also detected in blood, suggesting blood repertoires may reflect thyroid immune responses. In cross-validation, a model built on a 13 V-J signature told ophthalmopathy apart from stable hyperthyroidism with under 90% sensitivity and around 83% specificity, and in testing the same model reached 80%/75%. During validation, the model predicted progression to ophthalmopathy a median of approximately six months ahead of onset, with 60% to 71% sensitivity and 72% to 80% specificity. To identify distinguishing TCR V-J signatures, a discovery cohort of around 100 patients was used, comprising under 45 with Graves' ophthalmopathy and around 57 with stable Graves' hyperthyroidism. Prospective prediction of ophthalmopathy was tested in an independent validation cohort of approximately 19 hyperthyroidism patients and 15 to 17 patients who later progressed to ophthalmopathy. The approximately 98 discovery patients were randomly divided into training and test sets at a 7:3 ratio. The study also compared thyroid tissue and blood T-cell repertoires from about six Graves' hyperthyroidism patients. After blood sampling, hyperthyroidism patients were treated with methimazole at a starting dose of 30 mg daily, and ophthalmopathy patients were treated with high-dose intravenous methylprednisolone. The libraries were constructed in a second round of multiplex PCR and then size-selected and purified. The libraries were sequenced on an Illumina HiSeq2000 using paired-end 100 bp reads. Raw data were processed with SOAPnuke, discarding reads with adapters, uncalled bases, mean Phred below 15, or no exact constant-primer or identifier match. COPE v1.2.5 was used to merge high-quality paired reads, and clonotypes were defined as unique nucleotide sequences. MiTCR v1.1 was used to align the clonotypes against IMGT TRBV, TRBD and TRBJ reference segments. Only V-J combinations with frequency above 0.0001, covering about 99% of repertoires, were analysed. A TCS score was defined as the ratio between F50 (clonal expansion) and ExV (chaos), using BLOSUM62-based TCRdist between CDR3 peptides within each V-J. Welch's t-statistics and random forest reduced 514 V-J features to under 15, which were used in a naive Bayes classifier (R e1071). No statistical method was used to set the sample size in advance, and investigators knew the group allocation. The paper describes TCR Vbeta CDR3 sequencing of 120 to 150 peripheral blood samples, made up of 43 ophthalmopathy patients, 70 to 75 hyperthyroidism patients and some 17 progressor patients.

The specimen was peripheral blood mononuclear cells (PBMCs), collected at new diagnosis, from a patient treated with antithyroid drugs. This receptor was obtained from a woman aged 50 to 65 with Graves disease. Donor details come from another sample of the same person, matched by shared clones. The chain is encoded by TRBV2 joined to TRBJ2-5, with a tentative D call of TRBD1 or TRBD2, each matching 5 bases. The sequenced DNA is TGTGCCAGCATCGAGGGGCTACAAGAGACCCAGTACTTC. It specifies CASIEGLQETQYF.